This T cell receptor beta chain was sequenced in a study of shared clonotypes between healthy human individuals. Only in-frame clones appear in the TCRdb table, and some are missing; sequencing was by immunoSEQ multiplex PCR. The sample contains 1.6 million or so clones, roughly 97% of which appear only once. This clone occurred once. Material for sequencing was naive CD4+ T cells sorted from blood. The subset: CD45RA+ positively selected. The origin of this receptor is a young man in good health.

CDR3 loop: CASLRAGGPYEQYF. Here the CDR3 DNA reads TGTGCCAGCTTGCGAGCGGGAGGGCCTTACGAGCAGTACTTC. The V call is TRBV7-9, the J call TRBJ2-7; the match to TRBD2 covers 10 bases. CDR3 length: 14 amino acids. Germline V CDR1 and CDR2: SEHNR, FQNEAQ (reference sequence). Germline trimming cut 8 bases from V and 4 bases from J; bases unmatched to any gene: 8.